A single sample is the source of the 28 T cell receptor beta chains below, sequenced in a study of T cell responses to AZD1222 COVID-19 vaccine. Profiled with immunoSEQ multiplex PCR; TCRdb holds only in-frame clones, not every one. This repertoire shows fewer than 200,000 clones, about 90% found once; its top ten account for around 2%. This material consisted of peripheral blood, taken on day 0 of AZD1222 vaccination. Source of these receptors: an adult in good health.

V gene TRBV30 combines with J gene TRBJ1-1; D may be TRBD1 (6 bases). The CDR3 contains 12 residues. The V gene's germline CDR1 is GTSNPN and CDR2 SVGIG (reference sequence). Trimming shortened V by 0 bases and J by 11 bases, and 13 bases separated the two germline ends. CDR3 amino acids: CAWSVLDRSAFF. In DNA form, the CDR3 reads TGTGCCTGGAGTGTACTCGACAGGTCGGCTTTCTTT.

The genes are TRBV6-5 and TRBJ2-1; D remains unclear. Germline V gene sequence: CDR1 MNHEY, CDR2 SVGAGI. CDR3 length: 11 residues. V lost 7 bases to trimming and J lost 6 bases, with 7 bases between them. The CDR3 reads CASTRRNEQFF. CDR3 sequence (DNA): TGTGCCAGCACTCGGCGCAATGAGCAGTTCTTC.

J is TRBJ2-7 and V is TRBV6-5; TRBD1 matches at 8 bases. The CDR3 has 13 amino acids. The trim removed 7 bases at V and 5 bases at J, leaving 7 bases unmatched. Germline loops: CDR1 MNHEY, CDR2 SVGAGI. In DNA form, the CDR3 reads TGTGCCAGCAAGGTAACAGGGGGAGACGAGCAGTACTTC. This encodes CASKVTGGDEQYF.

The CDR3 protein is CASSQVAGGPYEQYF. The CDR3 nucleotides are TGTGCCAGCAGCCAAGTAGCGGGGGGCCCTTACGAGCAGTACTTC. V and J are TRBV3-1 (or the pseudogene TRBV3-2) and TRBJ2-7; 10 bases are a match to TRBD2. Trimming at V came to 1 base and at J to 4 bases, leaving 4 bases not matched to a gene. CDR3 size: 15 residues. Germline CDR1 and CDR2: LGHDT and YNNKEL (reference sequence).

This clone was picked up a small number of times. V usage is TRBV2 and J usage is TRBJ1-4, with a tentative D call TRBD1 (5 bases). Germline CDR1 SNHLY, CDR2 FYNNEI. The CDR3 runs to 12 residues. V shed 11 bases and J shed 6 bases, with 13 bases lying between them. The CDR3 DNA follows: TGTGCCTCAGAGGGGTCCTATGAAAAACTGTTTTTT. As protein: CASEGSYEKLFF.

The J gene is TRBJ1-4, the V gene TRBV3-1 (or the pseudogene TRBV3-2), with no clear D. The germline V gene encodes CDR1 LGHDT and CDR2 YNNKEL (reference sequence). CDR3 size: 15 residues. Trimming removed 4 bases from V and 4 bases from J, with 13 bases in between. The CDR3 bases are TGTGCCAGCAGCCCACCCCTAGGAGGTAATGAAAAACTGTTTTTT. Translating gives CASSPPLGGNEKLFF.

V is TRBV29-1 and J is TRBJ2-7, with D perhaps matching TRBD2 (6 bases). The CDR3 sequence is 12 residues long. Looked up from germline, CDR1 is SQVTM and CDR2 is ANQGSEA. Trimming took off 7 bases at V and 2 bases at J, with 12 bases between the two ends. As DNA, the CDR3 is TGCAGCGCTGGGACTGGAGCCTACGAGCAGTACTTC. Encoded protein: CSAGTGAYEQYF.

This clone came up a few times. The chain uses TRBV5-6 and TRBJ1-2; the D gene is possibly TRBD1 (5 bases). The germline V gene has CDR1 SGHDT and CDR2 YYEEEE. The germline V and J ends were trimmed by 2 bases and 3 bases, with 11 bases remaining between them. The CDR3 is 14 amino acids. This CDR3 reads CASSFVGVDYGYTF. CDR3 coding DNA: TGTGCCAGCAGCTTTGTAGGGGTGGACTATGGCTACACCTTC.

The CDR3 coding sequence is TGCGCCAGCAGCCAAGAAAGAGGGGCGCAGCCCCAGCATTTT. Protein sequence: CASSQERGAQPQHF. The rearrangement uses TRBV4-3 and TRBJ1-5; the D gene is possibly TRBD1 (5 bases). This CDR3 has 14 residues. Trimming cost V 0 bases and J 7 bases, with 10 bases left between them. Germline CDR1 and CDR2: LGHNA and YSLEER.

The rearrangement links TRBV10-3 to TRBJ2-1, with a tentative D call TRBD1 (5 bases). Germline loops: CDR1 ENHRY, CDR2 SYGVKD. Trimming took 4 bases from V and 7 from J, leaving 11 bases between them. The CDR3 spans 13 residues. The CDR3 sequence is CAISGGRQNEQFF. CDR3 nucleotides: TGTGCCATCAGTGGCGGCAGACAGAATGAGCAGTTCTTC.

This clone was detected a few times. V is TRBV6-2 or TRBV6-3 and J is TRBJ2-1; 13 nucleotides line up with TRBD2. The CDR3 is 16 residues long. Germline CDR1 MNHEY, CDR2 SVGEGT. V lost 6 bases to trimming and J lost 7 bases; unmatched junction nucleotides: 9. In DNA form, the CDR3 reads TGTGCCAGCAGCCGAGAGGGACTAGCGGGACTAAATGAGCAGTTCTTC. This translates into CASSREGLAGLNEQFF.

The V and J genes are TRBV7-9 and TRBJ2-7; weak D call: TRBD1 (5 bases). Germline values: CDR1 SEHNR, CDR2 FQNEAQ (reference sequence). This CDR3 is 15 amino acids long. V lost 5 bases to trimming and J lost 2 bases, with 16 bases between them. CDR3 residues: CASSPVGQGPYEQYF. In nucleotides, the CDR3 is TGTGCCAGCAGCCCCGTCGGTCAGGGCCCCTACGAGCAGTACTTC.

This sequence joins TRBV3-1 (or the pseudogene TRBV3-2) and TRBJ1-2, with D perhaps TRBD1 (5 bases). Germline CDR1 is LGHDT and CDR2 is YNNKEL (reference sequence). The CDR3 extends over 15 amino acids. Between the trimmed V and J ends, which lost 4 bases and 4 bases, there was a span of 16 bases. For the CDR3, the DNA is TGTGCCAGCAGCCCTAAACCTGGGGGGGGCTATGGCTACACCTTC. Its translation: CASSPKPGGGYGYTF.

This clone was counted a few times. The chain carries TRBV11-3 and TRBJ2-1; D call uncertain. Germline loops: CDR1 SGHNT, CDR2 YENEEA. This CDR3 contains 11 residues. Trimming took off 8 bases at V and 6 bases at J, with 8 bases between the two ends. In nucleotides, the CDR3 is TGTGCCAGCCACCTGATCAATGAGCAGTTCTTC. Translated: CASHLINEQFF.

The genes are TRBV25-1 and TRBJ1-1; D is unresolved. CDR3 length: 12 residues. Germline-derived CDR1 and CDR2 are MGHDK and SYGVNS. V was pared by 3 bases and J by 2 bases, with 4 bases between. CDR3 region: CASSEPNTEAFF. CDR3 DNA sequence: TGTGCCAGCAGTGAGCCCAACACTGAAGCTTTCTTT.

This sequence joins TRBV9 and TRBJ1-3; D gene unclear. This CDR3 has 17 amino acids. The V end was cut by 1 base, the J end by 0 bases, with 14 bases between. CDR1 and CDR2 from the germline V gene are SGDLS and YYNGEE. The CDR3 reads CASSVFDRASSGNTIYF. The CDR3 DNA follows: TGTGCCAGCAGCGTATTCGACCGGGCTAGCTCTGGAAACACCATATATTTT.

CDR3 sequence: CASSFRGSPVYSGNTIYF. The CDR3 DNA is TGCGCCAGCAGCTTTCGGGGCAGCCCGGTTTACTCTGGAAACACCATATATTTT. This sequence joins TRBV5-1 and TRBJ1-3, with D maybe TRBD1 (5 bases). The germline CDR1 and CDR2 sequences are SGHRS and YFSETQ. Trimming left V 2 bases short and J 0 bases short, with 18 bases between. The CDR3 spans 18 residues.

The J gene is TRBJ1-1, the V gene TRBV6-6; D is uncertain. V was shortened by 5 bases and J by 2 bases, with 9 bases between the two germline ends. Germline V gene lookup returns CDR1 MNHNY and CDR2 SVGAGI (reference sequence). CDR3 length: 13 residues. CDR3 region: CASSGLDNTEAFF. The CDR3 DNA is TGTGCCAGCAGTGGCCTGGATAACACTGAAGCTTTCTTT.

In its sample, this clone was seen a few times. This chain connects TRBV5-8 to TRBJ1-5, with 7 bases fitting TRBD1. This CDR3 is built from 14 residues. The junction had 10 bases not matched to a gene; V was cut back by 4 bases and J by 9 bases. Germline V gene data show CDR1 as SGHTS and CDR2 as YDEGEE. The CDR3 DNA is TGTGCCAGCAGCACGGGACAGCAGTCGTGGCCCCAGCATTTT. As protein: CASSTGQQSWPQHF.

The chain combines TRBV9 with TRBJ1-3, with unresolved D. There are 17 residues in the CDR3. Germline CDR1 is SGDLS and CDR2 is YYNGEE. V lost 6 bases and J 0 bases, leaving 19 bases between the germline ends. In nucleotides, the CDR3 is TGTGCCAGCAACGAGGGTCTCGACCTACTCTCTGGAAACACCATATATTTT. This translates into CASNEGLDLLSGNTIYF.

The CDR3 spells CASSRQTTDGEKLFF. The CDR3, as DNA: TGCGCCAGCAGCCGACAAACGACCGACGGTGAAAAACTGTTTTTT. The V gene is TRBV4-3, the J gene TRBJ1-4; D uncertain. This CDR3 contains 15 residues. The V end lost 4 bases, the J end lost 7 bases, and 16 bases lay between the germline ends. The germline CDR1 and CDR2 sequences are LGHNA and YSLEER.

The rearrangement links TRBV27 to TRBJ2-1; no definite D call. Germline-derived CDR1 and CDR2 are MNHEY and SMNVEV (reference sequence). V shed 3 bases and J shed 11 bases, with 11 bases lying between them. The CDR3 is 12 amino acids. The CDR3, as DNA: TGTGCCAGCAGTTTGCGAAGGGATCAGCAGTTCTTC. Translated: CASSLRRDQQFF.

This clone was observed a few times. The chain couples TRBV27 to TRBJ1-1; D unclear. V lost 3 bases and J lost 3, with 8 bases in between. CDR1 is MNHEY, CDR2 SMNVEV, per germline (reference sequence). This CDR3 is built from 13 residues. The CDR3 DNA follows: TGTGCCAGCAGTTTGTCGTCGGACACTGAAGCTTTCTTT. It specifies CASSLSSDTEAFF.

The chain links TRBV19 to TRBJ2-7; D gene uncertain. Germline-derived CDR1 and CDR2 are LNHDA and SQIVND (reference sequence). The CDR3 has 13 residues. Trimming stripped 5 bases from V and 7 bases from J, with 15 bases between. The CDR3 nucleotides are TGTGCCAGTAGTCGTACTGGGTCAAGAGAGCAGTACTTC. Amino acids: CASSRTGSREQYF. The entire variable domain, with the rest obtained from reference TRBV19 and TRBJ2-7, is as follows: DGGITQSPKYLFRKEGQNVTLSCEQNLNHDAMYWYRQDPGQGLRLIYYSQIVNDFQKGDIAEGYSVSREKKESFPLTVTSAQKNPTAFYLCASSRTGSREQYFGPGTRLTVT.

The chain employs TRBV6-6 and TRBJ1-1; D gene uncertain. Trimming removed 6 bases at V and 5 bases at J, with 13 bases between. Per the germline V gene, CDR1 is MNHNY and CDR2 is SVGAGI (reference sequence). The CDR3 spans 13 residues. The CDR3 is CASRPEGLTEAFF. The CDR3 DNA reads TGTGCCAGCAGGCCCGAAGGGCTGACTGAAGCTTTCTTT.

The V gene is TRBV19, the J gene TRBJ2-1, with 10 bases aligning to TRBD2. Trimming took 3 bases from V and 5 from J; bases not matched to a gene: 4. Germline-derived CDR1 and CDR2 are LNHDA and SQIVND (reference sequence). The CDR3 totals 15 residues. DNA of the CDR3: TGTGCCAGTAGTATTTCTAGCGGGGGACACAATGAGCAGTTCTTC. Translating gives CASSISSGGHNEQFF.

The sample holds one count of this clone. The chain carries TRBV28 and TRBJ2-7; D may correspond to TRBD1 or TRBD2 (5 bases each). Germline loops: CDR1 MDHEN, CDR2 SYDVKM. This CDR3 region has 12 residues. With 0 bases removed from V and 6 bases from J, the gap between germline ends came to 6 bases. Written as DNA, the CDR3 is TGTGCCAGCAGTTTATGGGGGGTCGAGCAGTACTTC. Amino acid sequence: CASSLWGVEQYF.

The CDR3 is CASRDPYEQYF. Written as DNA, the CDR3 is TGTGCCAGCAGGGACCCCTACGAGCAGTACTTC. V usage is TRBV27 and J usage is TRBJ2-7; D call uncertain. With 6 bases removed from V and 2 bases from J, the gap between germline ends came to 5 bases. The CDR3 is 11 residues long. The germline V gene has CDR1 MNHEY and CDR2 SMNVEV (reference sequence).